Each of the 18 T cell receptor beta chains below was sequenced from the same sample in a study of response to subunit inactivated influenza vaccine. TCRdb used MiXCR to reprocess the RT-PCR reads, holding one entry per CDR3 protein. This repertoire shows around 710,000 distinct CDR3 sequences, over 11% found once; its top ten account for less than 7%. The sequenced sample was PBMCs from blood, obtained 14 days before vaccination. These receptors all come from a man aged 50-59 years who received an inactivated influenza vaccine.

This clonotype was counted a few times. V is TRBV29-1 and J is TRBJ1-1; TRBD1 is a possible D gene (6 bases). This CDR3 has 13 residues. Between the trimmed V and J ends, which lost 4 bases and 1 base, there was a span of 10 bases. CDR1 SQVTM and CDR2 ANQGSEA come from the germline V gene. Written as DNA, the CDR3 is TGCAGCGTTGTACAGGGAAGGAACACTGAAGCTTTCTTT. It yields the protein CSVVQGRNTEAFF.

This clonotype came up a few times. J is TRBJ2-1 and V is TRBV20-1; D assignment may be TRBD1 or TRBD2 (5 bases each). Germline V CDR1 and CDR2: DFQATT, SNEGSKA (reference sequence). V dropped 6 bases and J dropped 7 bases, with 25 bases sitting between them. This CDR3 is 16 amino acids long. CDR3 amino acids: CSAPTLLGGDRNEQFF. Here the CDR3 DNA reads TGCAGTGCCCCAACTCTCCTAGGAGGAGACAGAAATGAGCAGTTCTTC.

V and J are TRBV7-2 and TRBJ2-1; no reliable D call. The CDR3 contains 14 residues. In germline, CDR1 is SGHTA, CDR2 FQGNSA. V shed 5 bases and J shed 4 bases, with 12 bases lying between them. In DNA, the CDR3 is TGTGCCAGCAGCCTTGATAGACTTTACAATGAGCAGTTCTTC. Protein product: CASSLDRLYNEQFF.

The V and J genes are TRBV3-1 and TRBJ1-1, with D possibly matching TRBD1 (5 bases). The CDR3 is made up of 13 amino acids. Germline CDR1 LGHDT, CDR2 YNNKEL (reference sequence). The V gene lost 8 bases and the J gene lost 3 bases, with 13 bases spanning the gap. For the CDR3, the DNA is TGTGCCAGCTGGGGGGGGGGTCACACTGAAGCTTTCTTT. Translating gives CASWGGGHTEAFF.

The V call is TRBV7-9, the J call TRBJ1-3; 8 positions agree with TRBD1. Germline CDR1 reads SEHNR; CDR2 reads FQNEAQ (reference sequence). CDR3 length equals 16 residues. The J segment lost 1 base and the V segment lost 3 bases, leaving 5 bases of the junction unmatched. The CDR3 DNA sequence: TGTGCCAGCAGCTTGCACAGGGGGTCTTCTGGAAACACCATATATTTT. It codes for CASSLHRGSSGNTIYF.

The chain links TRBV20-1 to TRBJ2-3; no reliable D call. Germline assignment: CDR1 DFQATT and CDR2 SNEGSKA (reference sequence). The CDR3 spans 14 residues. Trimming removed 3 bases at V and 3 bases at J, with 13 bases between. The CDR3 here is CSASTPQKTDTQYF. CDR3 bases: TGCAGTGCTAGTACCCCCCAGAAAACAGATACGCAGTATTTT.

This clonotype was seen a few times. The J gene is TRBJ2-7, the V gene TRBV7-6; no clear D. CDR1 SGHVS and CDR2 FNYEAQ come from the germline V gene. This CDR3 is built from 16 residues. The germline V and J ends were trimmed by 2 bases and 5 bases, with 19 bases remaining between them. DNA for the CDR3: TGTGCCAGCAGCTTATTTGGCGCCGGGCGACGAGACGAGCAGTACTTC. Translation gives CASSLFGAGRRDEQYF. Full variable domain (remainder filled in from reference TRBV7-6 and TRBJ2-7): GAGVSQSPRYKVTKRGQDVALRCDPISGHVSLYWYRQALGQGPEFLTYFNYEAQQDKSGLPNDRFSAERPEGSISTLTIQRTEQRDSAMYRCASSLFGAGRRDEQYFGPGTRLTVT.

The genes are TRBV19 and TRBJ2-1; 9 positions agree with TRBD1. Germline V gene lookup returns CDR1 LNHDA and CDR2 SQIVND (reference sequence). The V segment lost 3 bases and the J segment 7 bases; nucleotides outside the gene matches: 7. The CDR3 runs 15 residues. CDR3 sequence: CASSMGTGWSNEQFF. The DNA for the CDR3 is TGTGCCAGTAGTATGGGGACAGGGTGGTCTAATGAGCAGTTCTTC.

This chain joins TRBV5-5 and TRBJ2-3; D possibly corresponds to TRBD1 (5 bases). This CDR3 is built from 16 residues. Per the germline V gene, CDR1 is SGHKS and CDR2 is YYEKEE (reference sequence). Trimming left V 4 bases short and J 2 bases short, with 17 bases between. The CDR3 region is CASSHEQDPFTDTQYF. CDR3 bases: TGTGCCAGCAGCCATGAACAGGACCCATTCACAGATACGCAGTATTTT.

A few counts support this clonotype. V gene TRBV7-9 combines with J gene TRBJ2-2; D is ambiguous. V was clipped by 8 bases and J by 5 bases, with 21 bases between them. The CDR3 is made up of 16 amino acids. From germline, CDR1 is SEHNR and CDR2 FQNEAQ (reference sequence). In nucleotides, the CDR3 is TGTGCCAGCCGAGGTCCGTGGGTCTCTACGACCGGGGAGCTGTTTTTT. It codes for CASRGPWVSTTGELFF. Full variable domain (outside the CDR3, taken from reference TRBV7-9 and TRBJ2-2): DTGVSQNPRHKITKRGQNVTFRCDPISEHNRLYWYRQTLGQGPEFLTYFQNEAQLEKSRLLSDRFSAERPKGSFSTLEIQRTEQGDSAMYLCASRGPWVSTTGELFFGEGSRLTVL.

The chain recombines TRBV24-1 with TRBJ2-3; 14 positions agree with TRBD2. CDR1 and CDR2 (germline): KGHDR, SFDVKD. J lost 0 bases, V lost 9 bases, and 7 bases had no gene match. CDR3 length: 17 amino acids. The DNA for the CDR3 is TGTGCCACCGCCGGGACTAGCGGGAGCACTAGCACAGATACGCAGTATTTT. Translated: CATAGTSGSTSTDTQYF.

This clonotype was detected only a few times. The rearrangement joins TRBV5-1 to TRBJ2-5; TRBD2 might be the D (6 bases). Deletions cut 6 bases from V and 1 base from J, with 13 bases between. Germline CDR1 is SGHRS and CDR2 is YFSETQ. CDR3 length equals 14 residues. CDR3 nucleotides: TGCGCCAGCAACTGGGGGAGGATCCAAGAGACCCAGTACTTC. Protein product: CASNWGRIQETQYF. Drawing the rest from reference TRBV5-1 and TRBJ2-5, the complete variable domain is KAGVTQTPRYLIKTRGQQVTLSCSPISGHRSVSWYQQTPGQGLQFLFEYFSETQRNKGNFPGRFSGRQFSNSRSEMNVSTLELGDSALYLCASNWGRIQETQYFGPGTRLLVL.

This clonotype was observed a handful of times. The chain links TRBV20-1 to TRBJ1-4; no clear D. The CDR3 has 13 amino acids. Germline V gene lookup returns CDR1 DFQATT and CDR2 SNEGSKA (reference sequence). Trimming stripped 5 bases from V and 0 bases from J, with 7 bases between. CDR3 sequence: CSALIATNEKLFF. CDR3 DNA: TGCAGTGCTCTAATTGCAACTAATGAAAAACTGTTTTTT.

The chain recombines TRBV28 with TRBJ2-6, with D uncertain. Germline CDR1 and CDR2: MDHEN and SYDVKM. V was pared by 6 bases and J by 8 bases, with 5 bases between. CDR3 length: 11 residues. The CDR3 spells CASSGTNVLTF. CDR3 DNA: TGTGCCAGCAGCGGAACCAACGTCCTGACTTTC.

This clonotype was recorded a few times. V gene TRBV7-8 combines with J gene TRBJ2-2; no clear D. The CDR3 runs 14 residues. V was cut by 3 bases and J by 4 bases, with 9 bases left in between. The V gene's germline CDR1 is SGHVS and CDR2 FQNEAQ. Written as DNA, the CDR3 is TGTGCCAGCAGCTTTAGGTTGATCACCGGGGAGCTGTTTTTT. Translated: CASSFRLITGELFF.

This clonotype was recorded a few times. The chain uses TRBV20-1 and TRBJ2-5; 8 bases agree with TRBD2. Germline V gene lookup returns CDR1 DFQATT and CDR2 SNEGSKA (reference sequence). CDR3 length: 11 amino acids. In nucleotides, the CDR3 is TGCAGCGGGGGGGATGTAAAGACCCAGTACTTC. It is translated as CSGGDVKTQYF.

This chain uses TRBV5-1 with TRBJ2-1; D call uncertain. The CDR3 has 15 residues. The V end lost 0 bases, the J end lost 5 bases, and 12 bases lay between the germline ends. The germline gives CDR1 SGHRS, CDR2 YFSETQ. In nucleotides, the CDR3 is TGCGCCAGCAGCTTGGCCCTTGGCGGACACAATGAGCAGTTCTTC. Translating gives CASSLALGGHNEQFF.

The CDR3 here is CASSQTGNSYNEQFF. CDR3 nucleotide sequence: TGCGCCAGCAGCCAAACAGGCAATTCCTACAATGAGCAGTTCTTC. The V and J genes are TRBV4-3 and TRBJ2-1; a weak D match, TRBD1 (5 bases). The V gene's germline CDR1 is LGHNA and CDR2 YSLEER. V was clipped by 2 bases and J by 1 base, with 9 bases between them. The CDR3 covers 15 residues.